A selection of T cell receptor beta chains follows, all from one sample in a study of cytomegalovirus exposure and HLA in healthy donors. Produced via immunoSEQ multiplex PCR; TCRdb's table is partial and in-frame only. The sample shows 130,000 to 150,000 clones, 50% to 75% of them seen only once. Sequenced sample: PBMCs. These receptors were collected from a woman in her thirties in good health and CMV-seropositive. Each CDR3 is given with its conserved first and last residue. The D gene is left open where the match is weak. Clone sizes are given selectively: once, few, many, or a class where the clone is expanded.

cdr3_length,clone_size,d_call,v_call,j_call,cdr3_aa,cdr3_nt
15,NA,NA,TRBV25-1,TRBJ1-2,CASSEYVGAYNGYTF,TGTGCCAGCAGTGAATATGTGGGGGCGTATAATGGCTACACCTTC
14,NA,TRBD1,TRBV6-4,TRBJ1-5,CASSLQGGDQPQHF,TGTGCCAGCAGTTTACAGGGGGGGGATCAGCCCCAGCATTTT
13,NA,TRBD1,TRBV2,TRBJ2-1,CASSGQGSGEQFF,TGTGCCAGCAGTGGACAGGGTTCGGGGGAGCAGTTCTTC
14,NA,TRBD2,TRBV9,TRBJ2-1,CASSVSGRADEQFF,TGTGCCAGCAGCGTTAGCGGGAGGGCTGATGAGCAGTTCTTC
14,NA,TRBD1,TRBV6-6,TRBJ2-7,CASTSGQGTYEQYF,TGTGCCAGCACTTCGGGACAGGGGACCTACGAGCAGTACTTC
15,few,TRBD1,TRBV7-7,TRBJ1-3,CASSRGTGQENTIYF,TGTGCTAGCAGCAGAGGGACAGGTCAAGAAAACACCATATATTTT
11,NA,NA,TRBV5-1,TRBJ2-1,CASSPAEEQFF,TGCGCCAGCAGCCCTGCTGAGGAGCAGTTCTTC
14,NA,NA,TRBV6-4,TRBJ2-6,CASSAGSGANVLTF,TGTGCCAGCAGTGCGGGCTCTGGGGCCAACGTCCTGACTTTC
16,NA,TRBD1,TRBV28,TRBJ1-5,CASSLFSGTGYQPQHF,TGTGCCAGCAGTTTATTTTCAGGGACAGGTTATCAGCCCCAGCATTTT
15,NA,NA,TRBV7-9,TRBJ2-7,CASSLLDSSSYEQYF,TGTGCCAGCAGCTTACTAGACTCAAGCTCCTACGAGCAGTACTTC
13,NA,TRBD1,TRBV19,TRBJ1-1,CASSSSGGTEAFF,TGTGCCAGTAGCTCTTCAGGGGGCACTGAAGCTTTCTTT
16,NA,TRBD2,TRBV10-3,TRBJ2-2,CAISVRGLAGAGELFF,TGTGCCATCAGTGTGAGAGGCCTAGCGGGAGCCGGGGAGCTGTTTTTT
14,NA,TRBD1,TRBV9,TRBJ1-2,CASSPQGQGTGYTF,TGTGCCAGCAGCCCCCAAGGACAGGGCACTGGCTACACCTTC
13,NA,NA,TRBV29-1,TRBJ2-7,CSVPGDGGYEQYF,TGCAGCGTTCCGGGGGACGGCGGGTACGAGCAGTACTTC
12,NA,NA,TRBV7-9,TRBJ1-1,CASSPGSVKAFF,TGTGCCAGCAGCCCCGGAAGCGTTAAAGCTTTCTTT
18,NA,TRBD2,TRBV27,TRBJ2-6,CASRSYLAESSGANVLTF,TGTGCCAGCAGATCCTACCTAGCGGAAAGCTCTGGGGCCAACGTCCTGACTTTC
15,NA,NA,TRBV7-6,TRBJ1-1,CASSLEPGRGTEAFF,TGTGCCAGCAGCTTAGAACCAGGCCGGGGCACTGAAGCTTTCTTT
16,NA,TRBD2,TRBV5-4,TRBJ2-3,CASSQGLAGLTDTQYF,TGTGCCAGCAGCCAGGGACTAGCGGGCCTCACAGATACGCAGTATTTT
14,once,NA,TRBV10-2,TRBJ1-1,CASRGTAMNTEAFF,TGCGCCAGCAGGGGTACAGCCATGAACACTGAAGCTTTCTTT
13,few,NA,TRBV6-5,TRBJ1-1,CASSYQSTDEAFF,TGTGCCAGCAGTTACCAATCGACAGATGAAGCTTTCTTT
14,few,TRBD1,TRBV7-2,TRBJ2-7,CASSPTTGFHEQYF,TGTGCCAGCAGCCCCACGACAGGGTTCCACGAGCAGTACTTC
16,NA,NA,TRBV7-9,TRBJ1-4,CASSRGPPATNEKLFF,TGTGCCAGCAGCCGAGGCCCCCCCGCAACTAATGAAAAACTGTTTTTT
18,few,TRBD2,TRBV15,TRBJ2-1,CATSRDLLAGAGNNEQFF,TGTGCCACCAGCAGAGATCTCCTAGCGGGAGCTGGGAACAATGAGCAGTTCTTC
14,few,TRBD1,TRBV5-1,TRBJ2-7,CASGDPGQTYEQYF,TGCGCCAGCGGGGACCCGGGACAGACCTACGAGCAGTACTTC
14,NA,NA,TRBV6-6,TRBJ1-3,CASSPMSSGNTIYF,TGTGCCAGCAGTCCTATGAGCTCTGGAAACACCATATATTTT
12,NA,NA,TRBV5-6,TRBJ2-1,CASSLGQDEQFF,TGTGCCAGCAGCTTAGGACAAGATGAGCAGTTCTTC
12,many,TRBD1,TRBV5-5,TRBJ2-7,CASSYTGEEQYF,TGTGCCAGCAGCTACACAGGGGAGGAGCAGTACTTC
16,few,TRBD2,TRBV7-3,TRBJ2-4,CASSLSPGLAAAIQYF,TGTGCCAGCAGCTTAAGTCCCGGACTAGCGGCGGCCATTCAGTACTTC